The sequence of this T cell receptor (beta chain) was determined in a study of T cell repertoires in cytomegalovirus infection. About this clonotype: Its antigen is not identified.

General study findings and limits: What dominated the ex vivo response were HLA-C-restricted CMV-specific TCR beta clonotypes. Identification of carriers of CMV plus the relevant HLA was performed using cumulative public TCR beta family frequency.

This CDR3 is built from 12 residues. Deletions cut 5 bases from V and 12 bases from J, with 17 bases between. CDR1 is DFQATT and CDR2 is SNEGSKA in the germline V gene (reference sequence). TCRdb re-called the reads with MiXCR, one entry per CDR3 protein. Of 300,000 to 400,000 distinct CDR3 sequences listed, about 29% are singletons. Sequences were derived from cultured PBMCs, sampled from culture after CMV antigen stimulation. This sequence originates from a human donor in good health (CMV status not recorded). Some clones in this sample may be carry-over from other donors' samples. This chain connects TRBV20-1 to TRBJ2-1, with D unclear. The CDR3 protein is CSAFKETSMQFF. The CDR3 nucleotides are TGCAGTGCTTTCAAGGAGACCTCAATGCAGTTCTTC.